This T cell receptor beta chain comes out of a study of cytomegalovirus exposure and HLA in healthy donors. A note on this clone: The antigen remains undetermined.

The CDR3 runs to 14 residues. V dropped 0 bases and J dropped 3 bases, with 10 bases sitting between them. Looked up from germline, CDR1 is SGDLS and CDR2 is YYNGEE. Regarding the study as a whole: Excluded: some indistinguishable V segments such as TRBV6-2 and TRBV6-3. Earlier findings revealed that most TCR beta V segments proved productive either about 87% or about 30% of the time.

60 Vbeta and 13 Jbeta primers were used in PCR. The method was immunoSEQ multiplex PCR; TCRdb's version includes in-frame clones alone and lacks a portion of them. The sample consists of about 200,000 clones, 75% to 80% of them appearing once. The origin of this receptor is a man between 18 and 35 years old in good health and CMV-seronegative. The chain combines TRBV9 with TRBJ2-7, with D possibly TRBD2 on 5 matching bases. Input material: PBMCs. CDR3: CASSVEAGIYEQYF. CDR3 coding DNA: TGTGCCAGCAGCGTAGAAGCCGGGATCTACGAGCAGTACTTC.